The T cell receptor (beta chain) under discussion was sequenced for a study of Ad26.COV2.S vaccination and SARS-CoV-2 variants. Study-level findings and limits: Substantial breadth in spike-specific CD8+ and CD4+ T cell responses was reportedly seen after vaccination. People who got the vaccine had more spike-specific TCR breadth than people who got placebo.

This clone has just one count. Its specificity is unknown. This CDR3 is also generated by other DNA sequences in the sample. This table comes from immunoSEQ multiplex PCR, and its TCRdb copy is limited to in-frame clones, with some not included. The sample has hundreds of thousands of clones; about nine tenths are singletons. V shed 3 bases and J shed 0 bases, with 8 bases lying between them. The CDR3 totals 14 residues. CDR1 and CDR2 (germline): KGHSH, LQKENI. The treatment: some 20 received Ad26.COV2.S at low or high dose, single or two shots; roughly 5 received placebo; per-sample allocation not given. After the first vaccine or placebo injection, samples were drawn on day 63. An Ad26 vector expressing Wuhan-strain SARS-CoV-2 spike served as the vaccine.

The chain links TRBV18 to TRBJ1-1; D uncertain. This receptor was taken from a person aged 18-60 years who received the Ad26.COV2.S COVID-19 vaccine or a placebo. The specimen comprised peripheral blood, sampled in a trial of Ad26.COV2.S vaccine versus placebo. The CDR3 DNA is TGTGCCAGCTCACCCGGCAGGATGAACACTGAAGCTTTCTTT. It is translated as CASSPGRMNTEAFF.